This is a list of T cell receptor beta chains from one sample in a study of blood T cell repertoires in COVID-19. Libraries were prepared by immunoSEQ multiplex PCR; TCRdb keeps only in-frame clonotypes and omits some of them. The sample includes about 300,000 clones, 91% seen only once; the top ten take about 2%. Sequenced input: peripheral blood. The receptors stem from a woman aged 25 to 39 with COVID-19, enrolled during active disease. The CDR3 runs from the conserved cysteine through the conserved F or W. Each record gives: clone size, J gene, D gene, V gene, CDR3 DNA, CDR3 protein. The D gene is left open where the match is weak. Rows may omit the clone size; those that give it use once, few, many or a size class.

clone size: .; J gene: TRBJ2-2; D gene: TRBD2; V gene: TRBV7-2; CDR3 DNA: TGTGCCAGCAGCTCTAATGGACTAGCGGGAGAGGCCACCGGGGAGCTGTTTTTT; CDR3 protein: CASSSNGLAGEATGELFF
clone size: .; J gene: TRBJ1-1; D gene: .; V gene: TRBV12-3/TRBV12-4; CDR3 DNA: TGTGCCAGCAGGGCCGGGGGGGAAGCTTTCTTT; CDR3 protein: CASRAGGEAFF
clone size: .; J gene: TRBJ1-6; D gene: .; V gene: TRBV6-1; CDR3 DNA: TGTGCCAGCAGTGAAGTGGGGGGGCACCCCTCACCCCTCCACTTT; CDR3 protein: CASSEVGGHPSPLHF
clone size: .; J gene: TRBJ2-7; D gene: TRBD1; V gene: TRBV10-3; CDR3 DNA: TGTGCCATCAGTGAGTCGTTGGGGGGACAGGTCTCCTACGAGCAGTACTTC; CDR3 protein: CAISESLGGQVSYEQYF
clone size: few; J gene: TRBJ2-2; D gene: TRBD2; V gene: TRBV30; CDR3 DNA: TGTGCCTGGAGTCTCCACCTAGCGGGAGTACCCGGGGAGCTGTTTTTT; CDR3 protein: CAWSLHLAGVPGELFF
clone size: .; J gene: TRBJ2-7; D gene: .; V gene: TRBV2; CDR3 DNA: TGTGCCAGCAGGGAGGGGCCCTACGAGCAGTACTTC; CDR3 protein: CASREGPYEQYF
clone size: .; J gene: TRBJ2-5; D gene: TRBD2; V gene: TRBV11-2; CDR3 DNA: TGTGCCAGCAGCTCCACTAGCGAGGAAGAGACCCAGTACTTC; CDR3 protein: CASSSTSEEETQYF
clone size: once; J gene: TRBJ1-3; D gene: TRBD1; V gene: TRBV7-6; CDR3 DNA: TGTGCCAGCAGCTTAGCGGGACAGGGTGGAGGAAACACCATATATTTT; CDR3 protein: CASSLAGQGGGNTIYF
clone size: .; J gene: TRBJ2-5; D gene: TRBD1; V gene: TRBV2; CDR3 DNA: TGTGCCAGCTACGCCGGGACAGGGCAAGAGACCCAGTACTTC; CDR3 protein: CASYAGTGQETQYF
clone size: .; J gene: TRBJ2-7; D gene: TRBD2; V gene: TRBV5-1; CDR3 DNA: TGCGCCAGCAGCTTGGCCGGGAGGACCTACGAGCAGTACTTC; CDR3 protein: CASSLAGRTYEQYF
clone size: .; J gene: TRBJ2-3; D gene: TRBD2; V gene: TRBV30; CDR3 DNA: TGTGCCTGGAGTGTACGTAGCGGGAGAAGTGATACGCAGTATTTT; CDR3 protein: CAWSVRSGRSDTQYF
clone size: .; J gene: TRBJ2-6; D gene: TRBD1; V gene: TRBV30; CDR3 DNA: TGTGCCTGGGACAACGGACAGGGGACAATCTCTGGGGCCAACGTCCTGACTTTC; CDR3 protein: CAWDNGQGTISGANVLTF
clone size: many; J gene: TRBJ1-2; D gene: .; V gene: TRBV25-1; CDR3 DNA: TGTGCCAGCAGTGAACAGGACAGTAACTATGGCTACACCTTC; CDR3 protein: CASSEQDSNYGYTF
clone size: .; J gene: TRBJ1-2; D gene: .; V gene: TRBV27; CDR3 DNA: TGTGCCAGCACCAACCTGAGAGGGAACCGTGAGGACTACACCTTC; CDR3 protein: CASTNLRGNREDYTF
clone size: .; J gene: TRBJ1-2; D gene: .; V gene: TRBV11-2; CDR3 DNA: TGTGCCAGCAGCCGCCCCAATCCCGGTAACTATGGCTACACCTTC; CDR3 protein: CASSRPNPGNYGYTF
clone size: .; J gene: TRBJ1-1; D gene: .; V gene: TRBV3-1/TRBV3-2; CDR3 DNA: TGTGCCAGCAGCCATGGCAGGGCGAACACTGAAGCTTTCTTT; CDR3 protein: CASSHGRANTEAFF
clone size: .; J gene: TRBJ1-2; D gene: .; V gene: TRBV6-1; CDR3 DNA: TGTGCCAGCAGTGAAGTGGGGCAGGTTGATGGCTACACCTTC; CDR3 protein: CASSEVGQVDGYTF
clone size: .; J gene: TRBJ2-7; D gene: TRBD1; V gene: TRBV6-6; CDR3 DNA: TGTGCCAGCAGTTACCCTTCCGACAGGGGCTACGAGCAGTACTTC; CDR3 protein: CASSYPSDRGYEQYF
clone size: .; J gene: TRBJ1-1; D gene: .; V gene: TRBV18; CDR3 DNA: TGTGCCAGCTCACCACCGATAGGGGGACACACTGAAGCTTTCTTT; CDR3 protein: CASSPPIGGHTEAFF
clone size: .; J gene: TRBJ2-2; D gene: TRBD2; V gene: TRBV6-1; CDR3 DNA: TGTGCCAGCAGTGCCCCCGTCTGGGCGGGAGTTAACACCGGGGAGCTGTTTTTT; CDR3 protein: CASSAPVWAGVNTGELFF
clone size: .; J gene: TRBJ2-2; D gene: .; V gene: TRBV5-1; CDR3 DNA: TGCGCCAGCAGCTTGGGCGGATACGCCGGGGAGCTGTTTTTT; CDR3 protein: CASSLGGYAGELFF
clone size: few; J gene: TRBJ1-5; D gene: TRBD1; V gene: TRBV11-2; CDR3 DNA: TGTGCCAGCAGCAAGGACAGGTACAATCAGCCCCAGCATTTT; CDR3 protein: CASSKDRYNQPQHF
clone size: .; J gene: TRBJ1-1; D gene: .; V gene: TRBV11-2; CDR3 DNA: TGTGCCAGCAGCTTATTGAGGGCGAACACTGAAGCTTTCTTT; CDR3 protein: CASSLLRANTEAFF
clone size: .; J gene: TRBJ2-1; D gene: .; V gene: TRBV7-9; CDR3 DNA: TGTGCCAGCAGCTTAGAGGGACTCGGCCACAATGAGCAGTTCTTC; CDR3 protein: CASSLEGLGHNEQFF
clone size: .; J gene: TRBJ2-7; D gene: .; V gene: TRBV27; CDR3 DNA: TGTGCCAGCAGTTTAAGCGGGTTGACCTACGAGCAGTACTTC; CDR3 protein: CASSLSGLTYEQYF
clone size: .; J gene: TRBJ2-7; D gene: TRBD1; V gene: TRBV5-1; CDR3 DNA: TGCGCCAGCAGCTTGACAGGGGCGACGAGCGAGCAGTACTTC; CDR3 protein: CASSLTGATSEQYF
clone size: .; J gene: TRBJ2-5; D gene: .; V gene: TRBV6-5; CDR3 DNA: TGTGCCATCAGAGGACAGTTTCAAGAGACCCAGTACTTC; CDR3 protein: CAIRGQFQETQYF
clone size: .; J gene: TRBJ2-1; D gene: TRBD1; V gene: TRBV30; CDR3 DNA: TGTGCCTGGAGTGTATGGGACAGGGACTACAATGAGCAGTTCTTC; CDR3 protein: CAWSVWDRDYNEQFF
clone size: .; J gene: TRBJ1-1; D gene: .; V gene: TRBV9; CDR3 DNA: TGTGCCAGCAGCGTAGATATCGGGGTCGGTTCGGCTTTCTTT; CDR3 protein: CASSVDIGVGSAFF
clone size: .; J gene: TRBJ1-5; D gene: TRBD1; V gene: TRBV4-1; CDR3 DNA: TGCGCCAGCAGCCAAGATTTAGGGGGCATCTATCAGCCCCAGCATTTT; CDR3 protein: CASSQDLGGIYQPQHF
clone size: .; J gene: TRBJ2-7; D gene: TRBD1; V gene: TRBV14; CDR3 DNA: TGTGCCAGCAGCCAAGGTGGACAGGGACGATCCTACGAGCAGTACTTC; CDR3 protein: CASSQGGQGRSYEQYF
clone size: .; J gene: TRBJ2-1; D gene: .; V gene: TRBV9; CDR3 DNA: TGTGCCAGCAGCGTAGGGGCAGGCGGGTGGGATGAGCAGTTCTTC; CDR3 protein: CASSVGAGGWDEQFF
clone size: few; J gene: TRBJ1-1; D gene: .; V gene: TRBV15; CDR3 DNA: TGTGCCACCAGCAGAGCGCAGGTCCCGAACACTGAAGCTTTCTTT; CDR3 protein: CATSRAQVPNTEAFF
clone size: .; J gene: TRBJ2-7; D gene: .; V gene: TRBV29-1; CDR3 DNA: TGCAGCGTTGAAGCGCCAGAAGGCGAGGGCTCCTACGAGCAGTACTTC; CDR3 protein: CSVEAPEGEGSYEQYF
clone size: .; J gene: TRBJ1-1; D gene: TRBD1; V gene: TRBV11-2; CDR3 DNA: TGTGCCAGCAGCCTTACAGGGGGCGAGCCCACTGAAGCTTTCTTT; CDR3 protein: CASSLTGGEPTEAFF
clone size: once; J gene: TRBJ1-6; D gene: TRBD1; V gene: TRBV5-1; CDR3 DNA: TGCGCCAGCAGCCCCACGGGACAGGAGTTGCTCCACTTT; CDR3 protein: CASSPTGQELLHF
clone size: few; J gene: TRBJ1-4; D gene: .; V gene: TRBV30; CDR3 DNA: TGTGCCTGGAGTGCATCAACTAATGAAAAACTGTTTTTT; CDR3 protein: CAWSASTNEKLFF
clone size: .; J gene: TRBJ2-7; D gene: TRBD2; V gene: TRBV5-4; CDR3 DNA: TGTGCCAGCAGCTTGTGGACTAGCGGGCAATACGAGCAGTACTTC; CDR3 protein: CASSLWTSGQYEQYF
clone size: .; J gene: TRBJ1-2; D gene: .; V gene: TRBV24-1; CDR3 DNA: TGTGCCACCAGTGCGGCAGGGAACAGTAACTATGGCTACACCTTC; CDR3 protein: CATSAAGNSNYGYTF
clone size: .; J gene: TRBJ2-2; D gene: .; V gene: TRBV7-2; CDR3 DNA: TGTGCCAGCACCTACCCAGCAGGACAAATTACCGGGGAGCTGTTTTTT; CDR3 protein: CASTYPAGQITGELFF
clone size: once; J gene: TRBJ1-1; D gene: TRBD1; V gene: TRBV6-5; CDR3 DNA: TGTGCCAGCAGTTACCCCGGGACAGCCCAAGCTTTCTTT; CDR3 protein: CASSYPGTAQAFF
clone size: .; J gene: TRBJ1-2; D gene: .; V gene: TRBV28; CDR3 DNA: TGTGCCAGCAGCCCCTTGTGGGCGAGCTATGGCTACACCTTC; CDR3 protein: CASSPLWASYGYTF
clone size: .; J gene: TRBJ1-3; D gene: .; V gene: TRBV19; CDR3 DNA: TGTGCCAGTACCCCAACTGGCTCTGGAAACACCATATATTTT; CDR3 protein: CASTPTGSGNTIYF
clone size: .; J gene: TRBJ2-7; D gene: TRBD2; V gene: TRBV5-1; CDR3 DNA: TGCGCCAGCAGAGACCCTAGCGGGAGTTTCTACGAGCAGTACTTC; CDR3 protein: CASRDPSGSFYEQYF
clone size: .; J gene: TRBJ2-5; D gene: .; V gene: TRBV2; CDR3 DNA: TGTGCCAGCAGTGTACAAGAGACCCAGTACTTC; CDR3 protein: CASSVQETQYF
clone size: .; J gene: TRBJ1-6; D gene: .; V gene: TRBV7-9; CDR3 DNA: TGTGCCAGCAGCTTAGGGTTGGGGGCGCAGAATTCACCCCTCCACTTT; CDR3 protein: CASSLGLGAQNSPLHF